The next 26 T cell receptor beta chains were all read from a single sample in a study of sequential checkpoint blockade in melanoma (dated by TCRdb to the late 2010s). Libraries were made using the immunoSEQ multiplex PCR assay. In TCRdb, the immuneACCESS table is reduced to in-frame sequences with V and J assigned. These tables do not hold every clone; where another copy was compared, an unresolved V gene accounts for under half, and the others remain unexplained. This sample comprises 17,000 or so clones, roughly 70% of them detected only once. The ten biggest clones cover about 10% of the sample. The treatment or condition label on this specimen signifies: randomized to nivolumab then ipilimumab (arm A) or the reverse (arm B). The starting material was CD8+ T cells sorted from blood (inferred from file names), obtained from a patient given nivolumab and ipilimumab in sequence. These receptors were obtained from a human donor with melanoma.

The chain is built from TRBV29-1 and TRBJ2-5, with D possibly being TRBD1 (5 bases). The CDR3 is made up of 13 amino acids. The germline gives CDR1 SQVTM, CDR2 ANQGSEA. The germline V and J ends were trimmed by 1 base and 3 bases, with 9 bases remaining between them. For the CDR3, the DNA is TGCAGCGTTGAAGTTGCCAGGGAAGAGACCCAGTACTTC. This sequence encodes CSVEVAREETQYF.

This chain joins TRBV27 and TRBJ2-1, with 16 bases aligning to TRBD2. CDR3 length: 24 residues. CDR1 is MNHEY, CDR2 SMNVEV, per germline (reference sequence). V shed 3 bases and J 0 bases; nucleotides not matched to a gene: 20. The CDR3 loop reads CASSFVRTGTSGRGQWSSYNEQFF. The DNA for the CDR3 is TGTGCCAGCAGTTTCGTACGGACCGGGACTAGCGGGAGGGGACAATGGAGCTCCTACAATGAGCAGTTCTTC.

The rearrangement joins TRBV19 to TRBJ1-1, with unresolved D. The CDR3 sequence is 14 residues long. The germline gives CDR1 LNHDA, CDR2 SQIVND (reference sequence). V lost 5 bases, J lost 2 bases, and 12 bases lay in between. CDR3: CASSYSLLNTEAFF. The CDR3 DNA reads as TGTGCCAGTAGTTACAGCCTTCTTAACACTGAAGCTTTCTTT.

CDR3 sequence: CASSYSGPYEQYF. The CDR3 nucleotides are TGTGCCAGCAGTTACTCGGGGCCGTACGAGCAGTACTTC. This chain uses TRBV6-5 with TRBJ2-7, with a tentative D call TRBD1 (5 bases). The germline gives CDR1 MNHEY, CDR2 SVGAGI. The V end lost 0 bases, the J end lost 4 bases, and 7 bases lay between the germline ends. CDR3 length: 13 amino acids.

V and J are TRBV7-9 and TRBJ2-7; no firm D call. V lost 2 bases and J 1 base, leaving 12 bases between the germline ends. CDR1 and CDR2 (germline): SEHNR, FQNEAQ (reference sequence). The CDR3 totals 15 residues. The CDR3 nucleotides read TGTGCCAGCAGCTTATCGCTACAGTCTTCCTACGAGCAGTACTTC. Translated: CASSLSLQSSYEQYF.

The V gene is TRBV6-5, the J gene TRBJ2-7, with a weak D call TRBD1 (6 bases). Deletions cut 4 bases from V and 3 bases from J, with 13 bases between. CDR1 MNHEY and CDR2 SVGAGI come from the germline V gene. The CDR3 loop spans 14 amino acids. The CDR3 DNA is TGTGCCAGCAGTTTTAGGACAGCCGACTACGAGCAGTACTTC. As protein: CASSFRTADYEQYF.

The chain joins TRBV13 to TRBJ1-1, with 8 bases lining up with TRBD1. The J segment lost 2 bases and the V segment lost 7 bases, leaving 6 bases of the junction unmatched. Germline V gives CDR1 PRHDT, CDR2 FYEKMQ (reference sequence). The CDR3 extends over 14 amino acids. CDR3 in amino acids: CASTEDRVNTEAFF. In DNA form, the CDR3 reads TGTGCCAGCACCGAGGACAGGGTAAACACTGAAGCTTTCTTT.

This chain connects TRBV9 to TRBJ1-2, with 7 bases identical to TRBD1. The CDR3 has 14 residues. CDR1 SGDLS and CDR2 YYNGEE come from the germline V gene. Trimming removed 4 bases from V and 4 bases from J; junction bases left unmatched: 7. CDR3 coding DNA: TGTGCCAGCAGCTTAGAAGGGGGCGCCTATGGCTACACCTTC. Translating it yields CASSLEGGAYGYTF. Using reference TRBV9 and TRBJ1-2 for the parts outside the CDR3, the full variable domain is DSGVTQTPKHLITATGQRVTLRCSPRSGDLSVYWYQQSLDQGLQFLIQYYNGEERAKGNILERFSAQQFPDLHSELNLSSLELGDSALYFCASSLEGGAYGYTFGSGTRLTVV.

This sequence joins TRBV4-1 and TRBJ1-5, with 11 bases matching TRBD1. The CDR3 length is 15 residues. V gave up 4 bases and J gave up 6 bases; unmatched junction bases: 5. Germline values: CDR1 MGHRA, CDR2 YSYEKL. The CDR3: CASSLGQGAVQPQHF. The CDR3 coding sequence is TGCGCCAGCAGCCTCGGACAGGGGGCTGTTCAGCCCCAGCATTTT.

The rearrangement uses TRBV15 and TRBJ1-1, with unresolved D. Germline CDR1 is LNHNV and CDR2 is YYDKDF (reference sequence). This CDR3 is built from 15 residues. Trimming pared 6 bases from V and 1 base from J, leaving 15 bases between. The CDR3 region has the DNA TGTGCCACCAGGGCGGGCCAGACGGGGAACACTGAAGCTTTCTTT. Translating it yields CATRAGQTGNTEAFF.

This clone occurred a few times. The rearrangement links TRBV11-3 to TRBJ2-5, with 8 bases fitting TRBD2. The end of the DNA aligns better with TRBJ2-7, so the J call may be wrong. From germline, CDR1 is SGHNT and CDR2 YENEEA. This CDR3 comprises 15 residues. The CDR3 is CASSLGLAGSYEQYF. The CDR3 DNA reads as TGTGCCAGCAGCTTAGGGCTAGCGGGCTCCTACGAGCAGTACTTC.

This clone was detected a few times. This chain joins TRBV4-1 and TRBJ1-1, with D perhaps TRBD1 (5 bases). V was trimmed by 1 base and J by 2 bases, leaving 11 bases between them. The CDR3 sequence is 15 residues long. Germline CDR1 is MGHRA and CDR2 is YSYEKL. This chain's CDR3 is CASSQGRGINTEAFF. In nucleotides, the CDR3 is TGCGCCAGCAGCCAAGGAAGGGGAATTAACACTGAAGCTTTCTTT.

J is TRBJ2-2 and V is TRBV5-1, with a possible D match to TRBD1 (6 bases). CDR3 length equals 16 residues. Germline V lookup: CDR1 SGHRS, CDR2 YFSETQ. V lost 0 bases and J 3 bases, leaving 12 bases between the germline ends. The CDR3 DNA sequence: TGCGCCAGCAGCTTGGATAACAGGGAATACACCGGGGAGCTGTTTTTT. Translation: CASSLDNREYTGELFF.

CDR3 sequence (DNA): TGTGCCAGCGGAGGGAGCAATCAGCCCCAGCATTTT. Translating gives CASGGSNQPQHF. V is TRBV6-6 and J is TRBJ1-5; D not certain. The CDR3 length is 12 residues. Trimming pared 8 bases from V and 1 base from J, leaving 6 bases between. Per the germline V gene, CDR1 is MNHNY and CDR2 is SVGAGI (reference sequence).

The gene calls are TRBV12-2 and TRBJ2-1; the table's D call of TRBD2 was not tested on the DNA. TRBV12-2 is a pseudogene locus. The CDR3 extends over 15 amino acids. The CDR3 is CASRLALATYNEQFF. The CDR3 DNA is TGTGCAAGTCGCTTAGCCCTAGCGACCTACAATGAGCAGTTCTTC.

This chain connects TRBV19 to TRBJ2-5; TRBD2 is a possible D gene (5 bases). CDR3 length equals 15 residues. V lost 2 bases to trimming and J lost 2 bases, with 12 bases between them. CDR1 is LNHDA and CDR2 is SQIVND in the germline V gene (reference sequence). The CDR3 protein is CASSILDRGQETQYF. CDR3 in DNA: TGTGCCAGTAGTATACTGGATCGGGGACAAGAGACCCAGTACTTC. Together with reference TRBV19 and TRBJ2-5, the CDR3 gives the full variable domain: DGGITQSPKYLFRKEGQNVTLSCEQNLNHDAMYWYRQDPGQGLRLIYYSQIVNDFQKGDIAEGYSVSREKKESFPLTVTSAQKNPTAFYLCASSILDRGQETQYFGPGTRLLVL.

The chain combines TRBV14 with TRBJ2-7; the match to TRBD1 covers 10 bases. The germline V gene encodes CDR1 SGHDN and CDR2 FVKESK. The CDR3 sequence is 14 residues long. Trimming at V came to 10 bases and at J to 3 bases, leaving 9 bases not matched to a gene. The CDR3 DNA reads as TGTGCCACCTCGACGGGACAGGGGTTCTACGAGCAGTACTTC. It yields the protein CATSTGQGFYEQYF.

The CDR3 nucleotides read TGTGCCAGCAGTGGGGGGTTCTATGGCTACACCTTC. Its translation is CASSGGFYGYTF. The chain links TRBV27 to TRBJ1-2; possibly TRBD1 for D (5 bases). This CDR3 contains 12 residues. In germline, CDR1 is MNHEY, CDR2 SMNVEV (reference sequence). V was shortened by 5 bases and J by 4 bases, with 8 bases between the two germline ends.

In this sample, this clone turned up once. The junction departs from germline at one end; a sequencing error may be responsible. V usage is TRBV11-2 and J usage is TRBJ2-7, with D possibly TRBD1 on 5 matching bases. The CDR3 has 15 amino acids. CDR1 SGHAT and CDR2 FQNNGV come from the germline V gene. In DNA form, the CDR3 reads TGCGCCAGCAGCCAAGATCACGCAGGGTCCTACGAGCAGTACTTC. As protein: CASSQDHAGSYEQYF.

The gene calls are TRBV9 and TRBJ2-5; TRBD2 agrees at 10 bases. The V and J ends lost 0 bases and 2 bases, in that order; junction bases with no gene match: 4. Germline V gene sequence: CDR1 SGDLS, CDR2 YYNGEE. This CDR3 spans 16 amino acids. The CDR3 nucleotides are TGTGCCAGCAGCGTAGAAAGCGGGGGGGTTCAAGAGACCCAGTACTTC. Its translation: CASSVESGGVQETQYF.

The chain links TRBV9 to TRBJ1-2; 9 nucleotides align to TRBD1. The germline V gene encodes CDR1 SGDLS and CDR2 YYNGEE. V was clipped by 0 bases and J by 6 bases; unmatched bases: 15. The CDR3 covers 18 residues. CDR3 region: CASSVATTGTGNRDGYTF. CDR3 in DNA: TGTGCCAGCAGCGTAGCTACTACAGGGACAGGGAACCGAGATGGCTACACCTTC.

The chain employs TRBV28 and TRBJ2-7; TRBD1 matches at 7 bases. From germline, CDR1 is MDHEN and CDR2 SYDVKM. The CDR3 extends over 18 amino acids. Trimming took 7 bases from V and 2 from J; bases not matched to a gene: 20. CDR3 DNA: TGTGCCAGCAATCCGACAACCTCAACAGGGGATCAGACCTACGAGCAGTACTTC. Protein: CASNPTTSTGDQTYEQYF.

This chain connects TRBV6-5 to TRBJ2-5; D perhaps matches TRBD1 (7 bases). This CDR3 is 15 amino acids long. The germline CDR1 and CDR2 sequences are MNHEY and SVGAGI. V was cut by 4 bases and J by 1 base, with 13 bases left in between. CDR3 sequence (DNA): TGTGCCAGCAGTTTATCAGGGGGGCGCCAAGAGACCCAGTACTTC. Translated, it gives CASSLSGGRQETQYF.

Here the CDR3 DNA reads TGCAGCGTTGAACGGGGAGCCAACACTGAAGCTTTCTTT. This encodes CSVERGANTEAFF. V and J are TRBV29-1 and TRBJ1-1; the D is unclear. Germline CDR1 and CDR2: SQVTM and ANQGSEA. The CDR3 extends over 13 amino acids. Trimming removed 2 bases at V and 2 bases at J, with 9 bases between.

In this sample, this clone turned up a few times. The rearrangement uses TRBV4-1 and TRBJ2-7, with 9 bases identical to TRBD1. The germline V gene has CDR1 MGHRA and CDR2 YSYEKL. This CDR3 is built from 14 residues. V shed 1 base and J 5 bases; nucleotides not matched to a gene: 3. The CDR3 coding sequence is TGCGCCAGCAGCCAAGGGACAGGGGTTAACGAGCAGTACTTC. This sequence encodes CASSQGTGVNEQYF.

This clone was counted a few times. V and J are TRBV6-6 and TRBJ1-2, with a tentative D call TRBD1 (5 bases). The CDR3 has 13 amino acids. The V end was cut by 2 bases, the J end by 7 bases, with 11 bases between. Per germline, CDR1 MNHNY and CDR2 SVGAGI (reference sequence). The CDR3: CASSYLGQGGYTF. As DNA, the CDR3 is TGTGCCAGCAGTTACCTGGGGCAGGGTGGCTACACCTTC.